This record concerns one T cell receptor (beta chain) sequence. Germline V gene sequence: CDR1 SNHLY, CDR2 FYNNEI. Trimming took 4 bases from V and 0 from J; bases not matched to a gene: 5. This CDR3 has 15 residues. The entry originates in a study of control samples from healthy donors and cancer patients. Here immunoSEQ multiplex PCR was the method, and the copy in TCRdb shows in-frame clones only, minus some. The sample has 250,000 to 300,000 clones, about 80% seen once. Sequenced sample: PBMCs. The genes are TRBV2 and TRBJ2-7, with 8 bases lining up with TRBD1. This TCR derives from a woman in her sixties or seventies with lung cancer. The DNA for the CDR3 is TGTGCCAGCAGTGGGACTGGGACAGGCTCCTACGAGCAGTACTTC. Translating it yields CASSGTGTGSYEQYF.